This T cell receptor (beta chain) was sequenced during a study of blood T cell repertoires in COVID-19. The J segment lost 5 bases and the V segment lost 0 bases, leaving 8 bases of the junction unmatched. This CDR3 is built from 16 residues. CDR1 MNHNS and CDR2 SASEGT come from the germline V gene. As processed by the authors: The authors estimated nucleated cell counts from reference gene primer amplification. Some clones are missing from TCRdb's copy, which holds only in-frame ones; the method was immunoSEQ multiplex PCR. V and J calls plus clone size are reproduced from that table; the DNA served to infer D and trimming. This sample carries more than 150,000 clones, more than 75% of them seen once, and the ten largest clones take under 15%.

This receptor was taken from a woman aged 70-85 years with COVID-19, enrolled during active disease. The chain joins TRBV6-1 to TRBJ2-5; 8 bases are a match to TRBD1. Sequencing was done on a sample of peripheral blood. DNA of the CDR3: TGTGCCAGCAGTGAAGCTTCAGGGGGCGGCGGGGAGACCCAGTACTTC. This sequence encodes CASSEASGGGGETQYF.